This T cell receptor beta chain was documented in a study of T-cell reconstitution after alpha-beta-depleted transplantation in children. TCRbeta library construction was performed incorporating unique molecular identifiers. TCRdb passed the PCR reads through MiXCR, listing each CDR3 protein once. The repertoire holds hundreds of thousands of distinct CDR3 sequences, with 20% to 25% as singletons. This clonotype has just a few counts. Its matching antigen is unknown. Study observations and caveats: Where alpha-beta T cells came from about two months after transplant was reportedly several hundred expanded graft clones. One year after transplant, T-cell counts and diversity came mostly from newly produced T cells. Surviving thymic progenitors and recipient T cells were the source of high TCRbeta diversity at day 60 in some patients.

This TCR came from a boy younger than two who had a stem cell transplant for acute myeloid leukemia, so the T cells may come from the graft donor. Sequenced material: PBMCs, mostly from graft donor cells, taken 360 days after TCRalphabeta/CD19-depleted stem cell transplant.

The CDR3 here is CSARGGSSEQYV. CDR3 sequence (DNA): TGCAGTGCTAGGGGGGGCTCCAGCGAGCAGTACGTC. V and J are TRBV20-1 and TRBJ2-7, with D perhaps given as TRBD1 or TRBD2 (6 bases each). Germline loops: CDR1 DFQATT, CDR2 SNEGSKA (reference sequence). The CDR3 is 12 residues long. With 3 bases removed from V and 6 bases from J, the gap between germline ends came to 12 bases.